One and the same sample provided the 8 T cell receptor beta chains below, sequenced in a study of Ad26.COV2.S vaccination and SARS-CoV-2 variants. Treatment defined: around 19 received Ad26.COV2.S at low or high dose, single or two shots; roughly five received placebo; per-sample allocation not given. Specimens were obtained on day 63 following the first vaccine or placebo injection. Sequencing was performed with immunoSEQ multiplex PCR; in TCRdb, only in-frame clones are kept and a portion is missing. The sample shows 300,000 to 350,000 clones, 80% to 90% of them seen only once. Material: peripheral blood, obtained in a trial of Ad26.COV2.S vaccine versus placebo. These receptors were taken from a person between 18 and 59 years old who received the Ad26.COV2.S COVID-19 vaccine or a placebo.

The chain recombines TRBV4-1 with TRBJ2-2; the match to TRBD2 covers 14 bases. V was pared by 3 bases and J by 6 bases, with 12 bases of the junction left unmatched. Germline CDR1 and CDR2: MGHRA and YSYEKL. The CDR3 loop spans 19 amino acids. The CDR3, as DNA: TGCGCCAGCAGCCATCCCCCGGGGACTAGCGGGAGAGGCGCCGGGGAGCTGTTTTTT. Translated: CASSHPPGTSGRGAGELFF.

This chain uses TRBV7-2 with TRBJ2-7; D call uncertain. The CDR3 is 13 amino acids. Trimming shortened V by 5 bases and J by 1 base, and 9 bases separated the two germline ends. Per germline, CDR1 SGHTA and CDR2 FQGNSA. The CDR3 region is CASSDDLSYEQYF. The CDR3 bases are TGTGCCAGCAGCGACGACCTTTCCTACGAGCAGTACTTC.

V gene TRBV12-5 combines with J gene TRBJ1-1, with 7 bases identical to TRBD1. Losses at the gene ends were 3 bases for V and 6 bases for J; bases not matched to a gene: 1. Germline loops: CDR1 LGHNT, CDR2 FRNRAP. The CDR3 contains 12 residues. In DNA form, the CDR3 reads TGTGCTAGTGGTTTAGGACAGGCTGAAGCTTTCTTT. This codes for CASGLGQAEAFF.

The chain links TRBV6-5 to TRBJ2-7; D is perhaps TRBD1 (5 bases). The CDR3 length is 13 residues. CDR1 is MNHEY and CDR2 is SVGAGI in the germline V gene. With 0 bases removed from V and 4 bases from J, the gap between germline ends came to 7 bases. CDR3 loop: CASSYSQGYEQYF. CDR3 DNA sequence: TGTGCCAGCAGTTACTCTCAGGGTTACGAGCAGTACTTC.

The chain recombines TRBV9 with TRBJ2-1, with 8 bases fitting TRBD2. Germline CDR1 reads SGDLS; CDR2 reads YYNGEE. V shed 4 bases and J 2 bases; nucleotides not matched to a gene: 5. The CDR3 covers 15 residues. The CDR3 protein is CASSLSGSPYNEQFF. Written as DNA, the CDR3 is TGTGCCAGCAGCCTCAGCGGGAGCCCCTACAATGAGCAGTTCTTC.

This sequence joins TRBV30 and TRBJ1-5, with unresolved D. Trimming pared 3 bases from V and 0 bases from J, leaving 6 bases between. Germline V gene lookup returns CDR1 GTSNPN and CDR2 SVGIG (reference sequence). This CDR3 contains 13 residues. CDR3 sequence: CAWSSNSNQPQHF. As DNA, the CDR3 is TGTGCCTGGAGCTCCAATAGCAATCAGCCCCAGCATTTT. The entire variable domain, with the rest obtained from reference TRBV30 and TRBJ1-5, is as follows: SQTIHQWPATLVQPVGSPLSLECTVEGTSNPNLYWYRQAAGRGLQLLFYSVGIGQISSEVPQNLSASRPQDRQFILSSKKLLLSDSGFYLCAWSSNSNQPQHFGDGTRLSIL.

The gene calls are TRBV9 and TRBJ1-1; the D is unclear. Trimming shortened V by 4 bases and J by 0 bases, and 7 bases separated the two germline ends. The CDR3 covers 13 residues. The germline gives CDR1 SGDLS, CDR2 YYNGEE. CDR3 sequence reads: CASSMALNTEAFF. The CDR3 DNA reads as TGTGCCAGCAGCATGGCCTTGAACACTGAAGCTTTCTTT.

This chain joins TRBV3-1 (or the pseudogene TRBV3-2) and TRBJ1-4; no clear D gene. CDR1 and CDR2 from the germline V gene are LGHDT and YNNKEL (reference sequence). The V end lost 3 bases, the J end lost 5 bases, and 10 bases lay between the germline ends. The CDR3 contains 14 residues. The CDR3 here is CASSQQFSNEKLFF. CDR3 in DNA: TGTGCCAGCAGCCAGCAGTTTTCAAATGAAAAACTGTTTTTT.